This TCR beta chain was sequenced in a study of control samples from healthy donors and cancer patients. CDR1 and CDR2 from the germline V gene are SGHNT and YYREEE (reference sequence). This CDR3 has 13 amino acids. Trimming shortened V by 4 bases and J by 3 bases, and 10 bases separated the two germline ends. The repertoire was sequenced with immunoSEQ multiplex PCR; TCRdb's copy has only in-frame clones and lacks some. The sample includes about 63,000 clones, around 87% of them seen just once. In its sample, this clone was seen a few times. The chain combines TRBV5-4 with TRBJ1-1; tentative D call: TRBD1 (5 bases). The source material was PBMCs. The TCR comes from a woman aged 55-69 years with lung cancer. The DNA for the CDR3 is TGTGCCAGCAGCCTGACAGAACACACTGAAGCTTTCTTT. It translates to CASSLTEHTEAFF.